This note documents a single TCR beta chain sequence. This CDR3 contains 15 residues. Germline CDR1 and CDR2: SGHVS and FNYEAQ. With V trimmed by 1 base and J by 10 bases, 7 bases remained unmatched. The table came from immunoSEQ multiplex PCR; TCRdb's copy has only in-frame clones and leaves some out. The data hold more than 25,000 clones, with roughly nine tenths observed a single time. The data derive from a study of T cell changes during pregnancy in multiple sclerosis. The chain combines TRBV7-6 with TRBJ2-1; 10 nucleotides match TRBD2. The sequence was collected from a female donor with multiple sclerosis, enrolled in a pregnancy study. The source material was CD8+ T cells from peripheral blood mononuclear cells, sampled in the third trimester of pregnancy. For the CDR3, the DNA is TGTGCCAGCAGCTTAGAGTGGGGTAGCGGGAGGGAGCAGTTCTTC. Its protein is CASSLEWGSGREQFF.